A single sample gave rise to the 26 T cell receptor beta chains below, sequenced in a study of T cells in localized non-small cell lung cancer. Clones were sequenced by immunoSEQ multiplex PCR, and TCRdb holds only the in-frame ones, with some missing. The sample yields fewer than 850 clones, about 28% seen once. The sample consisted of normal lung tissue next to the tumor, taken before any cancer treatment. These receptors were taken from a man aged 35-75 years with stage III lung adenocarcinoma.

This clone is labeled large. Germline and junction disagree at one end, which may indicate a read error. V is TRBV6-8 and J is TRBJ2-3, with 11 bases lining up with TRBD2. The CDR3 sequence is 16 residues long. From germline, CDR1 is MNHGY and CDR2 SAAAGT. The CDR3 protein is CASSDSTSGDTDTQYF. Written as DNA, the CDR3 is TGTGCCAGCAGTGACTCGACTAGCGGGGATACAGATACGCAGTATTTT.

This clone was counted a few times. The V and J genes are TRBV6-8 and TRBJ2-3, with D unclear. CDR3 size: 12 residues. Germline V CDR1 and CDR2: MNHGY, SAAAGT. Trimming shortened V by 4 bases and J by 3 bases, and 5 bases separated the two germline ends. Written as DNA, the CDR3 is TGTGCCAGCAGTTCTATGACAGATACGCAGTATTTT. This encodes CASSSMTDTQYF.

The CDR3 sequence is CAITDGGGETQYF. In DNA form, the CDR3 reads TGTGCCATTACGGACGGAGGAGGGGAGACCCAGTACTTC. V and J are TRBV6-8 and TRBJ2-5; tentative D call: TRBD2 (6 bases). V lost 10 bases to trimming and J lost 5 bases, with 17 bases between them. CDR3 length equals 13 residues. Per germline, CDR1 MNHGY and CDR2 SAAAGT.

This chain uses TRBV6-8 with TRBJ2-1; weak D call: TRBD2 (6 bases). Germline CDR1 and CDR2: MNHGY and SAAAGT. This CDR3 is built from 15 residues. Trimming pared 8 bases from V and 1 base from J, leaving 15 bases between. The CDR3 loop reads CASHWGRSSYNEQFF. The CDR3 DNA reads as TGTGCCAGCCACTGGGGGAGGTCTTCCTACAATGAGCAGTTCTTC.

The chain couples TRBV9 to TRBJ2-2; D may be TRBD2 (5 bases). CDR3 length: 14 residues. Germline assignment: CDR1 SGDLS and CDR2 YYNGEE. V shed 5 bases and J shed 4 bases, with 12 bases lying between them. The CDR3 DNA reads as TGTGCCAGCAGTCGGAGGTTCGCCACCGGGGAGCTGTTTTTT. Translation: CASSRRFATGELFF. Full variable domain (outside the CDR3, taken from reference TRBV9 and TRBJ2-2): DSGVTQTPKHLITATGQRVTLRCSPRSGDLSVYWYQQSLDQGLQFLIQYYNGEERAKGNILERFSAQQFPDLHSELNLSSLELGDSALYFCASSRRFATGELFFGEGSRLTVL.

In this sample, this clone is large. The rearrangement links TRBV28 to TRBJ2-1; TRBD1 matches at 8 bases. Per the germline V gene, CDR1 is MDHEN and CDR2 is SYDVKM. The CDR3 extends over 14 amino acids. V dropped 6 bases and J dropped 7; count of bases not matched to a gene: 8. The CDR3 coding sequence is TGTGCCAGCAGCTACTTTGACAGGGGAAATGAGCAGTTCTTC. Amino acid sequence: CASSYFDRGNEQFF.

This clone rates as large. V and J are TRBV6-8 and TRBJ2-7, with 7 bases matching TRBD1. The CDR3 is 14 residues long. V lost 2 bases and J lost 0; bases outside the gene matches: 1. Germline V lookup: CDR1 MNHGY, CDR2 SAAAGT. CDR3 coding DNA: TGTGCCAGCAGTTACGGGGACAGCTCCTACGAGCAGTACTTC. Its protein is CASSYGDSSYEQYF.

V is TRBV1 and J is TRBJ2-1. TRBV1 is a pseudogene. This CDR3 is built from 13 residues. The CDR3 bases are TGCGCCAGCAGCCAAGAATTCGGAAGGGAGCAGTTCTTC. Amino acids: CASSQEFGREQFF.

V and J are TRBV11-3 and TRBJ1-2; the D gene is possibly TRBD1 (5 bases). Germline CDR1 is SGHNT and CDR2 is YENEEA. Trimming pared 3 bases from V and 4 bases from J, leaving 12 bases between. This CDR3 region has 14 residues. CDR3 DNA: TGTGCCAGCAGCTTCCGAACGGGGGGCTATGGCTACACCTTC. Its translation: CASSFRTGGYGYTF.

This clone has only a few counts. The rearrangement links TRBV7-8 to TRBJ2-7; no firm D call. The germline gives CDR1 SGHVS, CDR2 FQNEAQ. This CDR3 is built from 13 residues. Trimming cost V 0 bases and J 0 bases, with 3 bases left between them. CDR3 nucleotide sequence: TGTGCCAGCAGCTTAGCTGTCTCCTACGAGCAGTACTTC. Amino acids: CASSLAVSYEQYF. Full variable domain (remainder filled in from reference TRBV7-8 and TRBJ2-7): GAGVSQSPRYKVAKRGQDVALRCDPISGHVSLFWYQQALGQGPEFLTYFQNEAQLDKSGLPSDRFFAERPEGSVSTLKIQRTQQEDSAVYLCASSLAVSYEQYFGPGTRLTVT.

This clone has only a few counts. The chain uses TRBV6-8 and TRBJ2-7, with unresolved D. Trimming removed 2 bases from V and 3 bases from J, with 17 bases in between. The germline CDR1 and CDR2 sequences are MNHGY and SAAAGT. This CDR3 has 16 amino acids. The CDR3 sequence: CASSYGSTPTLYEQYF. CDR3 bases: TGTGCCAGCAGTTACGGGTCGACGCCGACCCTCTACGAGCAGTACTTC.

This chain joins TRBV6-8 and TRBJ2-3; the match to TRBD2 covers 11 bases. Looked up from germline, CDR1 is MNHGY and CDR2 is SAAAGT. J was trimmed by 6 bases and V by 5 bases; bases with no gene match: 10. This CDR3 comprises 16 residues. CDR3 sequence: CASSTELAGDLDTQYF. The CDR3 region has the DNA TGTGCCAGCAGTACCGAACTAGCGGGAGATCTCGATACGCAGTATTTT.

This chain links TRBV18 with TRBJ2-5; D is perhaps TRBD2 (5 bases). Germline assignment: CDR1 KGHSH and CDR2 LQKENI. This CDR3 comprises 13 residues. Trimming cost V 2 bases and J 5 bases, with 9 bases left between them. CDR3 region: CASSPTSVETQYF. CDR3 coding DNA: TGTGCCAGCTCACCAACTAGTGTTGAGACCCAGTACTTC.

This clone was seen more than once but under ten times. V gene TRBV28 combines with J gene TRBJ2-5, with 8 bases that match TRBD2. Germline-derived CDR1 and CDR2 are MDHEN and SYDVKM. J gave up 1 base and V 4 bases, and 2 bases lay outside the gene matches. This CDR3 is 14 amino acids long. The CDR3 here is CASSSGTSQETQYF. In nucleotides, the CDR3 is TGTGCCAGCAGTTCCGGGACTAGCCAAGAGACCCAGTACTTC.

This clone has more than one count but fewer than ten. V usage is TRBV28 and J usage is TRBJ2-7; no clear D. Germline V gene sequence: CDR1 MDHEN, CDR2 SYDVKM. The CDR3 extends over 12 amino acids. V shed 2 bases and J shed 6 bases, with 8 bases lying between them. CDR3 protein: CASSLGSGEQYF. The CDR3 DNA follows: TGTGCCAGCAGTTTAGGGTCGGGCGAGCAGTACTTC.

This clone was detected a few times. The rearrangement joins TRBV11-3 to TRBJ1-4; a possible D gene is TRBD1 (6 bases). The germline V and J ends were trimmed by 1 base and 4 bases, with 10 bases remaining between them. The germline gives CDR1 SGHNT, CDR2 YENEEA. The CDR3 spans 15 residues. The CDR3 DNA sequence: TGTGCCAGCAGCTTAGGAGGGGGTAGTAATGAAAAACTGTTTTTT. It encodes CASSLGGGSNEKLFF.

This clone was counted a few times. V usage is TRBV10-3 and J usage is TRBJ1-5, with 7 positions matching TRBD1. The CDR3 consists of 14 residues. J gave up 5 bases and V 9 bases, and 10 bases lay outside the gene matches. CDR1 and CDR2 (germline): ENHRY, SYGVKD. CDR3 in DNA: TGTGCCATACTTACAGGGGAACGAGATCAGCCCCAGCATTTT. Its translation: CAILTGERDQPQHF.

The rearrangement uses TRBV11-3 and TRBJ1-1; maybe TRBD1 (6 bases). V was clipped by 3 bases and J by 3 bases, with 14 bases between them. The CDR3 has 15 amino acids. Looked up from germline, CDR1 is SGHNT and CDR2 is YENEEA. CDR3 region: CASSFGGQDDTEAFF. Written as DNA, the CDR3 is TGTGCCAGCAGCTTTGGGGGGCAGGATGACACTGAAGCTTTCTTT.

J is TRBJ1-1 and V is TRBV9; D possibly corresponds to TRBD1 (5 bases). Germline CDR1 SGDLS, CDR2 YYNGEE. The CDR3 is made up of 17 amino acids. V lost 4 bases and J 0 bases, leaving 19 bases between the germline ends. The CDR3 is CASSPTDSYYMNTEAFF. The CDR3 DNA reads TGTGCCAGCAGCCCGACTGACAGCTATTACATGAACACTGAAGCTTTCTTT.

The chain uses TRBV9 and TRBJ1-1; D remains unclear. V was cut by 0 bases and J by 6 bases, with 15 bases left in between. This CDR3 is 15 amino acids long. From germline, CDR1 is SGDLS and CDR2 YYNGEE. The CDR3 nucleotides are TGTGCCAGCAGCGTAGACAGCAACTCAATCTCTGAAGCTTTCTTT. This gives the protein CASSVDSNSISEAFF.

The table lists this clone with a few counts. V gene TRBV7-6 combines with J gene TRBJ2-5; TRBD1 matches 10 bases. V gave up 3 bases and J gave up 5 bases; unmatched junction bases: 9. This CDR3 is built from 16 residues. Germline-derived CDR1 and CDR2 are SGHVS and FNYEAQ. The CDR3 DNA is TGTGCCAGCAGCTTGGTAGGGACAGGGGATCGGGAGACCCAGTACTTC. It yields the protein CASSLVGTGDRETQYF.

The chain's CDR3 is CASNPSTGNTIYF. CDR3 in DNA: TGTGCCAGCAACCCATCAACTGGAAACACCATATATTTT. The genes are TRBV6-8 and TRBJ1-3; D remains unclear. CDR1 is MNHGY, CDR2 SAAAGT, per germline. The CDR3 contains 13 residues. V lost 7 bases, J lost 2 bases, and 9 bases lay in between.

The chain is built from TRBV19 and TRBJ2-1; TRBD2 matches at 9 bases. Germline V lookup: CDR1 LNHDA, CDR2 SQIVND (reference sequence). V was pared by 6 bases and J by 7 bases, with 13 bases of the junction left unmatched. CDR3 size: 16 residues. The CDR3 loop reads CASSGSGSGGRNEQFF. The DNA of the CDR3 is TGTGCCAGTAGCGGTAGCGGGAGTGGGGGGAGGAATGAGCAGTTCTTC. The full variable domain, in which reference TRBV19 and TRBJ2-1 provide the parts outside the CDR3, is DGGITQSPKYLFRKEGQNVTLSCEQNLNHDAMYWYRQDPGQGLRLIYYSQIVNDFQKGDIAEGYSVSREKKESFPLTVTSAQKNPTAFYLCASSGSGSGGRNEQFFGPGTRLTVL.

This clone was counted a few times. The chain uses TRBV6-4 and TRBJ2-7; the D is unclear. The germline V gene has CDR1 MRHNA and CDR2 SNTAGT. CDR3 size: 11 residues. Deletions cut 5 bases from V and 4 bases from J, with 6 bases between. CDR3 nucleotide sequence: TGTGCCAGCAGTTTCAGTTACGAGCAGTACTTC. Translating it yields CASSFSYEQYF.

The genes are TRBV1 and TRBJ1-5. TRBV1 is flagged as a pseudogene. CDR3 length equals 19 residues. In DNA, the CDR3 is TGCACCAGCAGCCAAGATCGAGGTGGAGGGGTGGGGGGCAATCAGCCCCAGCATTTT. Residues: CTSSQDRGGGVGGNQPQHF.

In its sample, this clone was seen once. The chain links TRBV29-1 to TRBJ2-1; 11 bases agree with TRBD1. The CDR3 loop spans 14 amino acids. Germline values: CDR1 SQVTM, CDR2 ANQGSEA. The V segment lost 5 bases and the J segment 5 bases; nucleotides outside the gene matches: 5. CDR3 amino acids: CSVRDRGFDNEQFF. Here the CDR3 DNA reads TGCAGCGTTCGGGACAGGGGGTTCGACAATGAGCAGTTCTTC.